These 12 T cell receptor beta chains were sequenced from one sample in a study of tumor-infiltrating lymphocytes in primary liver carcinoma. From 20-30 mg of unsorted bulk tissue, DNA and RNA were co-extracted together. Reverse transcription of about 500 ng total RNA with a constant-region primer produced TCR beta cDNA. Researchers made the TCR beta libraries by running three nested multiplex PCR rounds with slightly modified ARM-PCR. Investigators reported that the first two PCR rounds, at 10 cycles each, used TRBV1-TRBV30 forward primers with a C-beta reverse primer. Using its own MiXCR run on the multiplex PCR reads, TCRdb lists one record per CDR3 protein. Found here are approximately 92,000 distinct CDR3 sequences, about 70% of them singletons; the top ten hold 27%. Sequencing was performed on tumor-adjacent normal liver tissue. The source is a man in his forties or fifties with primary liver carcinoma and hepatitis B virus infection.

Concerning this clonotype itself: One junction end does not reproduce the germline sequence, and a read error may be involved. The rearrangement joins TRBV11-2 to TRBJ2-7, with D unclear. Germline V CDR1 and CDR2: SGHAT, FQNNGV. CDR3 length: 14 amino acids. The CDR3 DNA is TGTGCCAGTAGCTTAAAGCTAGGTCCCTACGGGCAGTACTTC. Its translation is CASSLKLGPYGQYF. The full variable domain, its missing parts supplied by reference TRBV11-2 and TRBJ2-7, is EAGVAQSPRYKIIEKRQSVAFWCNPISGHATLYWYQQILGQGPKLLIQFQNNGVVDDSQLPKDRFSAERLKGVDSTLKIQPAKLEDSAVYLCASSLKLGPYGQYFGPGTRLTVT.

For this clonotype: A junction end diverges from the germline sequence, so it may reflect a read error. The gene calls are TRBV11-3 and TRBJ2-1, with 12 bases matching TRBD2. Germline loops: CDR1 SGHNT, CDR2 YENEEA. The CDR3 sequence is 16 residues long. CDR3 sequence reads: CANSLTSGSSYNEQLF. In DNA, the CDR3 is TGTGCCAACAGCTTGACTAGCGGGAGCTCCTACAATGAGCAGCTCTTC.

As for this clonotype: Since a much larger clone is just one base distant, this may be a read error. This chain joins TRBV5-5 and TRBJ1-1, with 7 nucleotides matching TRBD1. From germline, CDR1 is SGHKS and CDR2 YYEKEE (reference sequence). The CDR3 contains 20 residues. DNA of the CDR3: TGTGCCAGCAGCTTGGCCCGTCTCATCGGAGGGGGCGCGAGGCACACTGAAGCTATCTTT. It codes for CASSLARLIGGGARHTEAIF.

The genes are TRBV20-1 and TRBJ1-2; D is ambiguous. There are 12 residues in the CDR3. Germline V lookup: CDR1 DFQATT, CDR2 SNEGSKA (reference sequence). V was trimmed by 0 bases and J by 4 bases, leaving 6 bases between them. The CDR3, as DNA: TGCAGTGCTAGAGAGGCAGCCTATGGCTACACCTTC. Encoded protein: CSAREAAYGYTF.

Comment on this clonotype: A read error may produce the germline difference seen at one junction end. The chain recombines TRBV2 with TRBJ1-1; no clear D. The germline V gene encodes CDR1 SNHLY and CDR2 FYNNEI. The CDR3 is 14 amino acids. CDR3 sequence: CTSSDKFMNTEAFF. The CDR3 coding sequence is TGTACCAGCAGTGACAAGTTCATGAACACTGAAGCTTTCTTT. Based on the CDR3 plus reference TRBV2 and TRBJ1-1, the full variable domain is EPEVTQTPSHQVTQMGQEVILRCVPISNHLYFYWYRQILGQKVEFLVSFYNNEISEKSEIFDDQFSVERPDGSNFTLKIRSTKLEDSAMYFCTSSDKFMNTEAFFGQGTRLTVV.

In the case of this clonotype: The conserved final phenylalanine or tryptophan is absent from the CDR3, which likely points to a read error. V usage is TRBV11-2 and J usage is TRBJ2-7; possible D gene TRBD1, 6 bases. V dropped 3 bases and J dropped 3 bases, with 12 bases sitting between them. Germline V lookup: CDR1 SGHAT, CDR2 FQNNGV. The CDR3 spans 14 residues. CDR3 region: CASSFMGHIYEQYI. The CDR3 DNA reads as TGTGCCAGCAGCTTCATGGGACATATCTACGAGCAGTACATC.

Comment on this clonotype: A much larger clone lies one base from this, so it may be a read error. The CDR3 bases are TGTACCAGCAGTGAAACCGGGACAGGGGGCGGCTACGAGCAGTACTTC. Amino acid sequence: CTSSETGTGGGYEQYF. This chain links TRBV6-1 with TRBJ2-7; 12 nucleotides line up with TRBD1. Germline values: CDR1 MNHNS, CDR2 SASEGT. The CDR3 sequence is 16 residues long.

This clonotype is a singleton in its sample. The CDR3 spells CASSQVFPTDGKAQYF. The DNA of the CDR3 is TGCGCCAGCAGCCAAGTGTTTCCTACCGACGGAAAGGCCCAGTACTTC. The gene calls are TRBV4-1 and TRBJ2-5; D is unresolved. V lost 1 base to trimming and J lost 9 bases, with 21 bases between them. The CDR3 contains 16 residues. Germline assignment: CDR1 MGHRA and CDR2 YSYEKL.

Concerning this clonotype: This may come from a read error, since a much larger clone is one base off. V usage is TRBV4-1 and J usage is TRBJ2-2, with D possibly matching TRBD1 (5 bases). Germline V gene lookup returns CDR1 MGHRA and CDR2 YSYEKL. The V end was cut by 4 bases, the J end by 6 bases, with 12 bases between. CDR3 length: 14 amino acids. CDR3 nucleotide sequence: TGCGCCAGCAGCCTAGGGGTCCTACCCGGGGAGCTGTTTTTT. Its protein is CASSLGVLPGELFF.

On this clonotype itself: A much larger clone lies one base from this, so it may be a read error. This chain joins TRBV6-1 and TRBJ2-1, with TRBD2 identical over 8 bases. V dropped 6 bases and J dropped 7; count of bases not matched to a gene: 11. This CDR3 has 15 residues. CDR1 and CDR2 from the germline V gene are MNHNS and SASEGT. Here the CDR3 reads CASRDTSGGSNEQFF. CDR3 nucleotide sequence: TGTGCCAGCAGGGACACTAGCGGAGGGTCTAATGAGCAGTTCTTC.

The table lists this clonotype with a count of one. One junction end disagrees with the germline gene, perhaps due to a read error. The chain has TRBV6-6 and TRBJ2-7, with D possibly being TRBD2 (6 bases). There are 13 residues in the CDR3. The germline V gene encodes CDR1 MNHNY and CDR2 SVGAGI (reference sequence). The CDR3 sequence is CASSFGPDYERYF. The CDR3 nucleotides are TGTGCCAGCAGTTTCGGACCGGACTATGAGCGGTACTTC.

This clonotype was picked up one time. One junction end disagrees with the germline gene, perhaps due to a read error. This rearrangement joins TRBV29-1 to TRBJ2-5; no firm D call. The CDR3 length is 13 residues. Germline CDR1 SQVTM, CDR2 ANQGSEA. CDR3 protein: CSVEGFNNETQYF. For the CDR3, the DNA is TGCAGCGTTGAGGGATTTAACAATGAGACCCAATACTTC.